The source of this T cell receptor beta chain is a study of T cell responses to AZD1222 COVID-19 vaccine. Whole-study findings and limits: The number of AZD1222 recipients seropositive at baseline was only five or six.

The CDR3 is 15 amino acids. Deletions cut 2 bases from V and 6 bases from J, with 17 bases between. Per germline, CDR1 ENHRY and CDR2 SYGVKD. Using immunoSEQ multiplex PCR, the repertoire was profiled, and TCRdb retains in-frame clones only, with some absent. The sample carries some 140,000 clones, 85% to 95% recorded once. Remarks on this clone: No antigen is known for it.

The V and J genes are TRBV10-3 and TRBJ2-7; D possibly corresponds to TRBD2 (5 bases). The receptor's source is an adult in good health. The material was peripheral blood, obtained on day 0 of AZD1222 vaccination. This CDR3 is CAISEREGGYGEQYF. The DNA for the CDR3 is TGTGCCATCAGTGAGCGGGAAGGCGGGTATGGCGAGCAGTACTTC.